Each of the 20 T cell receptor beta chains below was sequenced from the same sample in a study of T cells after posttransplantation cyclophosphamide. Only in-frame clones appear in the TCRdb table, and some are missing; sequencing was by immunoSEQ multiplex PCR. The sample includes about 12,000 clones, none of them occurring once. Input material: PBMCs. Receptors were obtained from a woman in her forties in good health, CMV-negative, and a related stem cell transplant donor.

This clone was picked up many times. The rearrangement links TRBV24-1 to TRBJ2-1; 8 positions match TRBD2. Germline CDR1 KGHDR, CDR2 SFDVKD. The ends lost 6 bases at V and 4 bases at J; junction bases unmatched: 10. This CDR3 comprises 16 residues. CDR3 residues: CATSTPAGVVYNEQFF. In DNA form, the CDR3 reads TGTGCCACCAGTACCCCAGCGGGAGTAGTTTACAATGAGCAGTTCTTC.

This clone was picked up many times. The rearrangement links TRBV2 to TRBJ1-2; 7 positions match TRBD1. The length of the CDR3 is 13 residues. Per the germline V gene, CDR1 is SNHLY and CDR2 is FYNNEI. The J segment lost 8 bases and the V segment lost 7 bases, leaving 10 bases of the junction unmatched. CDR3 sequence: CASKPTGILGYTF. The CDR3, as DNA: TGTGCCAGCAAGCCGACAGGGATCTTGGGCTACACCTTC.

This clone was counted many times. DNA of the CDR3: TGTGCCAGCAGTTCTACCTGGACTAGCGGGGATTATTACGAGCAGTACTTC. Translation: CASSSTWTSGDYYEQYF. The rearrangement joins TRBV28 to TRBJ2-7, with 12 nucleotides matching TRBD2. This CDR3 contains 17 residues. Germline CDR1 reads MDHEN; CDR2 reads SYDVKM. Losses at the gene ends were 4 bases for V and 4 bases for J; bases not matched to a gene: 11.

Many counts were recorded for this clone. V usage is TRBV9 and J usage is TRBJ1-2; unclear D gene. This CDR3 is built from 14 residues. Between the trimmed V and J ends, which lost 2 bases and 3 bases, there was a span of 11 bases. Per the germline V gene, CDR1 is SGDLS and CDR2 is YYNGEE. CDR3 sequence: CASSVQGSDYGYTF. The CDR3 nucleotides read TGTGCCAGCAGCGTGCAAGGGTCGGACTATGGCTACACCTTC.

This clone was seen at least ten times. The chain couples TRBV11-2 to TRBJ2-7; TRBD1 aligns across 9 bases. CDR1 is SGHAT and CDR2 is FQNNGV in the germline V gene. The CDR3 length is 15 residues. With 5 bases clipped from V and 4 bases from J, the junction kept 9 bases outside the gene matches. CDR3 nucleotides: TGTGCCAGCAGCGCAAGTAGGGACAGGGTATACGAGCAGTACTTC. Translation gives CASSASRDRVYEQYF.

This clone occurred many times. CDR3 nucleotide sequence: TGTGCCAGCAGCTTGCTACAGGGGGCTCGAGTAAGCACCTTC. Translation gives CASSLLQGARVSTF. The V gene is TRBV7-9, the J gene TRBJ1-2; 9 bases align to TRBD1. Germline CDR1 is SEHNR and CDR2 is FQNEAQ (reference sequence). V shed 3 bases and J 13 bases; nucleotides not matched to a gene: 12. The CDR3 spans 14 residues.

By sample fraction, this clone is medium-sized. The chain combines TRBV10-2 with TRBJ2-1, with TRBD1 matching over 7 bases. CDR1 and CDR2 (germline): WSHSY, SAAADI. This CDR3 has 15 residues. V shed 4 bases, J shed 8 bases, and the junction held 11 bases outside the gene matches. The CDR3 DNA follows: TGCGCCAGCAGTGGGGACAGTCAAATATACGATGAGCAGTTCTTC. Translation: CASSGDSQIYDEQFF.

This clone was seen at least ten times. This sequence joins TRBV18 and TRBJ2-3; D might be TRBD1 (5 bases). Trimming cost V 3 bases and J 3 bases, with 7 bases left between them. Germline CDR1 is KGHSH and CDR2 is LQKENI. The CDR3 is made up of 13 amino acids. The CDR3 here is CASSPPGTDTQYF. The CDR3 DNA reads TGTGCCAGCTCACCTCCAGGGACAGATACGCAGTATTTT.

This clone occurred many times. V is TRBV6-2 or TRBV6-3 and J is TRBJ2-3, with a possible D match to TRBD2 (6 bases). Germline-derived CDR1 and CDR2 are MNHEY and SVGEGT. This CDR3 spans 14 amino acids. Trimming removed 6 bases from V and 0 bases from J, with 10 bases in between. CDR3 nucleotide sequence: TGTGCCAGCAGGCGGGGTCAGAGCACAGATACGCAGTATTTT. This translates into CASRRGQSTDTQYF.

This clone has a count of ten or more. V is TRBV19 and J is TRBJ2-2, with 7 bases that match TRBD1. Germline V CDR1 and CDR2: LNHDA, SQIVND (reference sequence). This CDR3 comprises 16 residues. After removal of 4 bases from V and 0 bases from J, the junction contained 5 bases not matched to a gene. In nucleotides, the CDR3 is TGTGCCAGTAGTAGACAAGGGACAGCGAACACCGGGGAGCTGTTTTTT. Encoded protein: CASSRQGTANTGELFF.

This clone was seen ten or more times. This chain uses TRBV30 with TRBJ2-1, with 8 nucleotides matching TRBD2. CDR3 size: 18 residues. J gave up 2 bases and V 3 bases, and 15 bases lay outside the gene matches. Per germline, CDR1 GTSNPN and CDR2 SVGIG (reference sequence). The CDR3 sequence is CAWRQGPFSGAPYNEQFF. The CDR3 bases are TGTGCCTGGAGGCAGGGACCCTTTAGCGGGGCCCCCTACAATGAGCAGTTCTTC.

This clone was recorded many times. The CDR3 reads CASSAISGTGVQEQFF. The CDR3, as DNA: TGTGCCAGCAGCGCCATTTCCGGGACAGGCGTACAGGAGCAGTTCTTC. This chain joins TRBV9 and TRBJ2-1; 8 nucleotides align to TRBD1. V trimming: 3 bases; J trimming: 10 bases; junction bases outside the gene matches: 15. The germline gives CDR1 SGDLS, CDR2 YYNGEE. The CDR3 covers 16 residues.

This chain uses TRBV9 with TRBJ2-5, with TRBD2 identical over 14 bases. The V gene's germline CDR1 is SGDLS and CDR2 YYNGEE. The CDR3 is 16 residues long. With 3 bases clipped from V and 4 bases from J, the junction kept 5 bases outside the gene matches. The CDR3 coding sequence is TGTGCCAGCAGCGCGACTAGCGGGGGGGCCTTAGAGACCCAGTACTTC. It translates to CASSATSGGALETQYF.

This clone was picked up many times. The V and J genes are TRBV20-1 and TRBJ2-1; 9 nucleotides match TRBD2. CDR1 DFQATT and CDR2 SNEGSKA come from the germline V gene (reference sequence). The CDR3 runs 11 residues. The J segment lost 15 bases and the V segment lost 5 bases, leaving 8 bases of the junction unmatched. The CDR3 region has the DNA TGCAGTGCTTCTTCCGGGACTAGCCCGTTCTTC. Its protein is CSASSGTSPFF.

The V and J genes are TRBV7-2 and TRBJ2-7, with D possibly TRBD1 on 5 matching bases. From germline, CDR1 is SGHTA and CDR2 FQGNSA. V was shortened by 1 base and J by 3 bases, with 7 bases between the two germline ends. The length of the CDR3 is 13 residues. The CDR3 here is CASSLGQFYEQYF. The CDR3 region has the DNA TGTGCCAGCAGCTTAGGACAGTTCTACGAGCAGTACTTC.

This clone was seen repeatedly, ten times or more. The genes are TRBV4-2 and TRBJ1-4; TRBD1 might be the D (6 bases). V lost 5 bases to trimming and J lost 8 bases, with 12 bases between them. Germline V gene sequence: CDR1 LGHNA, CDR2 YNFKEQ. CDR3 length equals 13 residues. For the CDR3, the DNA is TGTGCCAGCAGCAGGGGGAACACAGAAAAACTGTTTTTT. Its translation is CASSRGNTEKLFF.

This clone was observed many times. The chain has TRBV4-2 and TRBJ1-6; the match to TRBD1 covers 7 bases. The length of the CDR3 is 16 residues. Germline lookup yields CDR1 LGHNA and CDR2 YNFKEQ. The ends lost 1 base at V and 6 bases at J; junction bases unmatched: 6. The CDR3: CASSQATGTVNSPLHF. The CDR3 nucleotides read TGTGCCAGCAGCCAAGCAACCGGGACAGTTAATTCACCCCTCCACTTT.

This clone has a count of ten or more. The V gene is TRBV19, the J gene TRBJ1-4, with 7 bases aligning to TRBD1. The V gene end was trimmed by 10 bases and the J gene end by 4 bases; junction bases not matched to a gene: 6. CDR3 size: 13 residues. Germline V gene data show CDR1 as LNHDA and CDR2 as SQIVND (reference sequence). DNA of the CDR3: TGTGCCACAACGGGACAGATTAATGAAAAACTGTTTTTT. Translated, it gives CATTGQINEKLFF.

This clone was counted many times. This chain links TRBV5-1 with TRBJ2-7; TRBD1 matches at 7 bases. V dropped 0 bases and J dropped 1; count of bases not matched to a gene: 7. The germline V gene has CDR1 SGHRS and CDR2 YFSETQ. The CDR3 has 16 amino acids. CDR3 loop: CASSLVPGTASYEQYF. CDR3 nucleotide sequence: TGCGCCAGCAGCTTGGTACCCGGGACAGCGTCCTACGAGCAGTACTTC.

This clone was recorded many times. The rearrangement links TRBV6-6 to TRBJ2-1; possibly TRBD2 for D (7 bases). This CDR3 contains 10 residues. V was pared by 11 bases and J by 8 bases, with 10 bases between. CDR1 is MNHNY and CDR2 is SVGAGI in the germline V gene (reference sequence). CDR3 nucleotides: TGTGCCGGGGGGGCCTATGAGCAGTTCTTC. Its translation is CAGGAYEQFF.